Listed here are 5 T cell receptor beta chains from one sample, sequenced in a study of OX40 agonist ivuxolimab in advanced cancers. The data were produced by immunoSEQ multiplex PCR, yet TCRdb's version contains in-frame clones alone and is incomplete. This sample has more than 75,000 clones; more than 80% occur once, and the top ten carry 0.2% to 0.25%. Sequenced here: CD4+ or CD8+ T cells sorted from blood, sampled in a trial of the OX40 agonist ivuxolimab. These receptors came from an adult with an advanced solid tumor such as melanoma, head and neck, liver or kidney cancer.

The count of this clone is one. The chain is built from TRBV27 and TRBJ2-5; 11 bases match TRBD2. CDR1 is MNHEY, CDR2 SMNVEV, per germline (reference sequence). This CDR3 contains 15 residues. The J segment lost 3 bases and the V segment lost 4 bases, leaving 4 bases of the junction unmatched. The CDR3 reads CASSSLAGGEETQYF. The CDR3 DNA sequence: TGTGCCAGCAGTTCTCTAGCGGGAGGCGAAGAGACCCAGTACTTC.

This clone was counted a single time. CDR3 DNA sequence: TGTGCCAGCACTCCCGCGGCTAGCGGCGCCTACGAGCAGTACGTC. Its protein product is CASTPAASGAYEQYV. The V gene is TRBV6-1, the J gene TRBJ2-7; 7 nucleotides match TRBD2. The CDR3 spans 15 residues. Trimming cost V 7 bases and J 2 bases; bases outside gene matches: 11. CDR1 is MNHNS and CDR2 is SASEGT in the germline V gene.

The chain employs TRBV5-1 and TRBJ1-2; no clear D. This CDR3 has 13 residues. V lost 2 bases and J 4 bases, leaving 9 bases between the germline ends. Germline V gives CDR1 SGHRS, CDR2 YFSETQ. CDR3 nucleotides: TGCGCCAGCAGCTTAACAGTCAGCTATGGCTACACCTTC. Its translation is CASSLTVSYGYTF.

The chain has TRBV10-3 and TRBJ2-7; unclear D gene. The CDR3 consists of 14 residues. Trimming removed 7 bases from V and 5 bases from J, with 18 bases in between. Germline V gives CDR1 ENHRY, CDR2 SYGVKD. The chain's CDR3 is CAIKQLLSSHEQYF. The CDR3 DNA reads TGTGCCATCAAGCAGCTTTTATCGTCCCACGAGCAGTACTTC.

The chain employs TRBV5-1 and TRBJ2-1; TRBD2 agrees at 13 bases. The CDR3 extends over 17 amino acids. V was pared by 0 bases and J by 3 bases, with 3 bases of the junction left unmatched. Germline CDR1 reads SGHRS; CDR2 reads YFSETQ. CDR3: CASSLGTSGGYYNEQFF. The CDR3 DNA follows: TGCGCCAGCAGCTTGGGGACTAGCGGGGGATACTACAATGAGCAGTTCTTC.